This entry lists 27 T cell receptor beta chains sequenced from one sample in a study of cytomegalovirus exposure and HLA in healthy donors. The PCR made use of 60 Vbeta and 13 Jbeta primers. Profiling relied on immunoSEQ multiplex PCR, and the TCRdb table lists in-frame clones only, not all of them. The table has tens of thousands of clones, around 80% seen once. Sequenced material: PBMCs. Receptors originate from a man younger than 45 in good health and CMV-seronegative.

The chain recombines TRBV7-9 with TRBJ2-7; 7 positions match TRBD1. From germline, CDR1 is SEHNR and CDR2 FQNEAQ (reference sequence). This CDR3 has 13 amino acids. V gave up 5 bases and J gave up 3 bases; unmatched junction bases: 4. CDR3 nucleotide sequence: TGTGCCAGCAGCCCGCCAGGGGGCTACGAGCAGTACTTC. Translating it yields CASSPPGGYEQYF.

Here the CDR3 reads CASSRTGPSRENTEAFF. The CDR3 DNA is TGTGCCAGCAGTAGGACAGGCCCCTCAAGGGAGAACACTGAAGCTTTCTTT. This chain links TRBV2 with TRBJ1-1; 7 nucleotides align to TRBD1. This CDR3 has 17 residues. Germline V gene lookup returns CDR1 SNHLY and CDR2 FYNNEI. J gave up 1 base and V 5 bases, and 13 bases lay outside the gene matches.

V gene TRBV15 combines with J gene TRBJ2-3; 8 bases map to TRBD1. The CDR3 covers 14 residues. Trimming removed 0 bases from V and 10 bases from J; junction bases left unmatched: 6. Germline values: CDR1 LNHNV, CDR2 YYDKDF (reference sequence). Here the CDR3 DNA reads TGTGCCACCAGCAGAGATCGGGGACAGGACGCGCAGTATTTT. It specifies CATSRDRGQDAQYF.

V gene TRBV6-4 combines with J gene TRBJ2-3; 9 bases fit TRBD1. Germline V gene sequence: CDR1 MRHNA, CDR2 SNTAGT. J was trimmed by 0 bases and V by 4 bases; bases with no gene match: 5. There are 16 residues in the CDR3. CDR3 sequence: CASSGWDRDSTDTQYF. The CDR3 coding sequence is TGTGCCAGCAGTGGATGGGACAGGGACAGCACAGATACGCAGTATTTT.

The DNA of the CDR3 is TGTGCCAGCATAGAAAGTGAGGGCCGGTTT. It is translated as CASIESEGRF. The V gene is TRBV21-1, the J gene TRBJ2-3; TRBD2 is the table's D call and was not checked against the DNA. TRBV21-1 is tagged as a pseudogene. The length of the CDR3 is 10 residues.

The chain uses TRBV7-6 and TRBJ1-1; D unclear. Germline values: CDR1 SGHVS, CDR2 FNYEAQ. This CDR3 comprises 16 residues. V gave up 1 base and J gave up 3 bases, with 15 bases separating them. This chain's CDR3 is CASSLGAGSRDTEAFF. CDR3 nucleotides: TGTGCCAGCAGCTTAGGGGCGGGGAGCCGGGACACTGAAGCTTTCTTT.

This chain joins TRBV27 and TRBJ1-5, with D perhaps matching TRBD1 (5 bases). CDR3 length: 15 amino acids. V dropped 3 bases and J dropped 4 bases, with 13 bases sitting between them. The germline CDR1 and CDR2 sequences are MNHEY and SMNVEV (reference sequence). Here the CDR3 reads CASSFKPGINQPQHF. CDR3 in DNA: TGTGCCAGCAGTTTTAAGCCAGGGATAAATCAGCCCCAGCATTTT.

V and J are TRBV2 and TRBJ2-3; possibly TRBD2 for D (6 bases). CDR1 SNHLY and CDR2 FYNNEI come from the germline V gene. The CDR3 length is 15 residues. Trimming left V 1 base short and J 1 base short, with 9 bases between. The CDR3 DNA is TGTGCCAGCAGTGAAGGAATAGCGGGCACAGATACGCAGTATTTT. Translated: CASSEGIAGTDTQYF.

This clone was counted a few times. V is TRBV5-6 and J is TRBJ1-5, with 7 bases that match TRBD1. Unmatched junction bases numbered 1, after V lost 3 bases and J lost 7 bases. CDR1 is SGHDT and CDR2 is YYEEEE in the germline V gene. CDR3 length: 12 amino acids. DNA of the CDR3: TGTGCCAGCAGCTCGGGACAGCAGCCCCAGCATTTT. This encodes CASSSGQQPQHF.

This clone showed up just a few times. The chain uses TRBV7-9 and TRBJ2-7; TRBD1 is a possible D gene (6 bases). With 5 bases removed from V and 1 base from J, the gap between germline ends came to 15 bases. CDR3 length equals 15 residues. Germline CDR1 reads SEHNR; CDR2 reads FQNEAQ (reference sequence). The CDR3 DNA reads TGTGCCAGCAGCGCCTACCGGGACAAATCCTACGAGCAGTACTTC. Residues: CASSAYRDKSYEQYF.

The CDR3 DNA reads TGTGCCAGCTCACCACTCGAGACAAACACCGGGGAGCTGTTTTTT. Protein: CASSPLETNTGELFF. The chain is built from TRBV18 and TRBJ2-2, with D unresolved. The CDR3 consists of 15 residues. Trimming removed 1 base from V and 2 bases from J, with 8 bases in between. The germline V gene encodes CDR1 KGHSH and CDR2 LQKENI. Variable domain in full (rest from reference TRBV18 and TRBJ2-2): NAGVMQNPRHLVRRRGQEARLRCSPMKGHSHVYWYRQLPEEGLKFMVYLQKENIIDESGMPKERFSAEFPKEGPSILRIQQVVRGDSAAYFCASSPLETNTGELFFGEGSRLTVL.

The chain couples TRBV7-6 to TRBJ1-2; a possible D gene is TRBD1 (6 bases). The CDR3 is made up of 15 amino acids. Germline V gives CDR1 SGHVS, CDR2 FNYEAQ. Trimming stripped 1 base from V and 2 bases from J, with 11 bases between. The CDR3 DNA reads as TGTGCCAGCAGCTTAGAGAAGGGGACAAACTATGGCTACACCTTC. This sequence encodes CASSLEKGTNYGYTF.

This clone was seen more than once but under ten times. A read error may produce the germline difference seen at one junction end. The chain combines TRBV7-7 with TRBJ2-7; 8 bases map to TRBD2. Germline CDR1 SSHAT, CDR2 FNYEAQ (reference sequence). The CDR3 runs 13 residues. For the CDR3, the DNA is TGTGCTAGCAGCCCCGGGGGGGGCGATGAGCAGTACTTC. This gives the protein CASSPGGGDEQYF.

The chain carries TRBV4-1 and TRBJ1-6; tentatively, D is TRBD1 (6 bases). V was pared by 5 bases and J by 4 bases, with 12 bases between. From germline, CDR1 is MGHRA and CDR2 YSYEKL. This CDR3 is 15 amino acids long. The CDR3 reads CASSYRDTYNSPLHF. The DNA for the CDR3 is TGCGCCAGCAGCTATCGGGACACGTATAATTCACCCCTCCACTTT.

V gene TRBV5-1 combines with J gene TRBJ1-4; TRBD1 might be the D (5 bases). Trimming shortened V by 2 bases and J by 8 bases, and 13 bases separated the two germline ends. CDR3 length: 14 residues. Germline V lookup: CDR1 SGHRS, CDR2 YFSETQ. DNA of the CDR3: TGCGCCAGCAGCTTAGGAAGGGGTAAAGAAAAACTGTTTTTT. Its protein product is CASSLGRGKEKLFF.

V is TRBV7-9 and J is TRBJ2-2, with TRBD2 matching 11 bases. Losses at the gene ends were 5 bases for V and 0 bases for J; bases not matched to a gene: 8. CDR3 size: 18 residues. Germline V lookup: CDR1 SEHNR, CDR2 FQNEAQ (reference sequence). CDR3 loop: CASSPLAGGRTNTGELFF. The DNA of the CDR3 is TGTGCCAGCAGCCCTCTAGCGGGGGGCAGGACGAACACCGGGGAGCTGTTTTTT.

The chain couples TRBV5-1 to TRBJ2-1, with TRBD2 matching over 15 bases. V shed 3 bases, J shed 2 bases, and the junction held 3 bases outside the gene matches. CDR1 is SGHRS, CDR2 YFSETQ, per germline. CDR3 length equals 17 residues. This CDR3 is CASSSRTSGGAYNEQFF. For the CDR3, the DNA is TGCGCCAGCAGCTCTAGGACTAGCGGGGGGGCCTACAATGAGCAGTTCTTC.

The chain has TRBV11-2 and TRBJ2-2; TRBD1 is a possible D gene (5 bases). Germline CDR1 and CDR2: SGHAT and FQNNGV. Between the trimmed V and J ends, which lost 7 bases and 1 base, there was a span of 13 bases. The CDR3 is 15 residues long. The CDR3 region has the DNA TGTGCCAGCACCCTTGACAGAATGAACACCGGGGAGCTGTTTTTT. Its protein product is CASTLDRMNTGELFF.

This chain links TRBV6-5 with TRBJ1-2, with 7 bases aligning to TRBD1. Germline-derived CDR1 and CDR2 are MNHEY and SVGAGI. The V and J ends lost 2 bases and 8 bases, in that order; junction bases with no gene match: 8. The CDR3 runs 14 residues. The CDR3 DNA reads TGTGCCAGCAGTTACGACGACAGGGACCGGGGCTACACCTTC. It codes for CASSYDDRDRGYTF.

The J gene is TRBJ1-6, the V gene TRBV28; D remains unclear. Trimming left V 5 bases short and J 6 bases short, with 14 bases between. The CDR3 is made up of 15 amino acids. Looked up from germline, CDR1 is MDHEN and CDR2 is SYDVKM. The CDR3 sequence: CASSLPGGRNSPLHF. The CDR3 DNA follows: TGTGCCAGCAGTCTTCCGGGAGGGCGTAATTCACCCCTCCACTTT.

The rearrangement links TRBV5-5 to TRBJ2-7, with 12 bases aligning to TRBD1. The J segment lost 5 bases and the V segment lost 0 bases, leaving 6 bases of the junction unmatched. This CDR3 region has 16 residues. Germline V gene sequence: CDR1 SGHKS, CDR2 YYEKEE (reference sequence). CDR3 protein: CASSLAGTGGPDEQYF. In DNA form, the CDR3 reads TGTGCCAGCAGCTTGGCCGGGACAGGGGGCCCGGACGAGCAGTACTTC.

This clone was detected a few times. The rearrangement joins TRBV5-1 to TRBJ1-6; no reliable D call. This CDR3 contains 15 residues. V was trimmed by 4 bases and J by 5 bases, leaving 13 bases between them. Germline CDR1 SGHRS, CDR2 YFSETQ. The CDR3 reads CASSPGSRDNSPLHF. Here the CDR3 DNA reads TGCGCCAGCAGCCCTGGGAGCCGGGATAATTCACCCCTCCACTTT.

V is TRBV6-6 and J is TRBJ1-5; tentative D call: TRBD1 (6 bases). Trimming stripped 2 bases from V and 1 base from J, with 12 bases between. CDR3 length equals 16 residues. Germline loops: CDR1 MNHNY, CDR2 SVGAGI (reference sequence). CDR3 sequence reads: CASSYQAQGSNQPQHF. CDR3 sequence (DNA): TGTGCCAGCAGTTACCAGGCCCAGGGGAGCAATCAGCCCCAGCATTTT.

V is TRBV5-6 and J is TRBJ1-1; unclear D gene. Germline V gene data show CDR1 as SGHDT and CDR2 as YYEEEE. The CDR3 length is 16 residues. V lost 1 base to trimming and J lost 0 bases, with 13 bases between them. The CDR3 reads CASSLLGAELNTEAFF. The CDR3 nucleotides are TGTGCCAGCAGCTTGTTAGGCGCGGAGTTGAACACTGAAGCTTTCTTT. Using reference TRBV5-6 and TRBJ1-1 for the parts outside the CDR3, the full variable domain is DAGVTQSPTHLIKTRGQQVTLRCSPKSGHDTVSWYQQALGQGPQFIFQYYEEEERQRGNFPDRFSGHQFPNYSSELNVNALLLGDSALYLCASSLLGAELNTEAFFGQGTRLTVV.

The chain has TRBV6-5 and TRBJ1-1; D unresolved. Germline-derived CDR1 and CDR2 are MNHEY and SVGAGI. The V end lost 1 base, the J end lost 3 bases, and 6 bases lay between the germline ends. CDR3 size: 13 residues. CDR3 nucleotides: TGTGCCAGCAGTTACTTATCCGACACTGAAGCTTTCTTT. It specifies CASSYLSDTEAFF.

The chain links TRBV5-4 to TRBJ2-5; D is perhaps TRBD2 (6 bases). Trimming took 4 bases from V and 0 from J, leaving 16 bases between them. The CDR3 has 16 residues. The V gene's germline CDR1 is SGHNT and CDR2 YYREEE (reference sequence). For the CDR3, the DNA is TGTGCCAGCAGCCTGCCTCTAGGGGAGGACCAAGAGACCCAGTACTTC. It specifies CASSLPLGEDQETQYF.

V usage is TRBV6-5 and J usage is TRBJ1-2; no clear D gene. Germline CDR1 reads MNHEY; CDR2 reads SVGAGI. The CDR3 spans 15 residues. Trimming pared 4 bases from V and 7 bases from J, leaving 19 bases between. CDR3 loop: CASSSPPGLASGYTF. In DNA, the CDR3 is TGTGCCAGCAGTTCCCCCCCGGGTCTTGCCAGTGGCTACACCTTC.